The 9 T cell receptor beta chains presented below share a single source sample, sequenced in a study of Graves' ophthalmopathy and Graves' hyperthyroidism. Investigators amplified TCR beta CDR3 regions from RNA transcripts. After a first-round RT-PCR with HTBI primers, a second-round multiplex PCR was run. TCRdb re-called the multiplex PCR reads with MiXCR, one entry per CDR3 protein. Among 560,000 or so distinct CDR3 sequences listed, under 45% were seen once. The material sequenced was peripheral blood or thyroid tissue (not recorded which). These receptors all stem from an adult man with Graves' hyperthyroidism.

CDR3 in DNA: TGTGCCAGCAGCTTACTGGGACTAGCGGAGACCGGGGAGCTGTTTTTT. This sequence encodes CASSLLGLAETGELFF. The V gene is TRBV7-4, the J gene TRBJ2-2; 11 nucleotides agree with TRBD2. Trimming removed 2 bases from V and 5 bases from J; junction bases left unmatched: 4. In germline, CDR1 is SGHVT, CDR2 SQSDAQ. This CDR3 region has 16 residues.

This chain links TRBV15 with TRBJ2-5; maybe TRBD2 (6 bases). Germline V gene sequence: CDR1 LNHNV, CDR2 YYDKDF (reference sequence). This CDR3 has 15 residues. V lost 0 bases to trimming and J lost 3 bases, with 11 bases between them. The CDR3 nucleotides read TGTGCCACCAGCAGAGATCTGGCTAGCGAAGAGACCCAGTACTTC. Its protein product is CATSRDLASEETQYF.

This clonotype was detected only a few times. J is TRBJ2-3 and V is TRBV19, with D possibly TRBD2 on 5 matching bases. Germline CDR1 is LNHDA and CDR2 is SQIVND (reference sequence). Trimming removed 5 bases at V and 2 bases at J, with 14 bases between. The CDR3 is 15 amino acids. The chain's CDR3 is CASSDGSASTDTQYF. The CDR3 nucleotides are TGTGCCAGTAGTGACGGTAGCGCCTCCACAGATACGCAGTATTTT.

V is TRBV20-1 and J is TRBJ1-1; D remains ambiguous. The length of the CDR3 is 12 residues. Germline V gene lookup returns CDR1 DFQATT and CDR2 SNEGSKA (reference sequence). V was pared by 4 bases and J by 14 bases, with 20 bases between. The CDR3 DNA reads TGCAGTGCTATAGGTCTGCACAATGAGCAGTTCTTT. Translated, it gives CSAIGLHNEQFF.

This clonotype was seen only a few times. The V call is TRBV24-1, the J call TRBJ2-7, with TRBD1 matching 8 bases. The DNA end favors TRBJ2-1, so the J call may be wrong. The CDR3 sequence is 14 residues long. CDR1 KGHDR and CDR2 SFDVKD come from the germline V gene. CDR3 coding DNA: TGTGCCACCGCCCCGATAAACAGGGGGGATGAGCAGTTCTTC. This sequence encodes CATAPINRGDEQFF.

CDR3 nucleotide sequence: TGTGCCAGCAGTGAGAACGGGAGATATGGCTACACCTTC. This gives the protein CASSENGRYGYTF. This chain connects TRBV2 to TRBJ1-2; D not resolved. Trimming removed 3 bases from V and 5 bases from J, with 10 bases in between. The CDR3 covers 13 residues. Germline V CDR1 and CDR2: SNHLY, FYNNEI.

At least ten counts were recorded for this clonotype. For the CDR3, the DNA is TGTGCCAGCAGCCCTACAGGGGGTAAATATGGCTACACCTTC. Translation gives CASSPTGGKYGYTF. J is TRBJ1-2 and V is TRBV28, with 8 bases fitting TRBD1. Germline CDR1 and CDR2: MDHEN and SYDVKM. Trimming at V came to 6 bases and at J to 5 bases, leaving 8 bases not matched to a gene. The CDR3 is 14 amino acids.

This clonotype was seen a single time. The chain links TRBV9 to TRBJ2-5; 13 bases align to TRBD2. The CDR3 spans 15 residues. Germline values: CDR1 SGDLS, CDR2 YYNGEE. Losses at the gene ends were 2 bases for V and 3 bases for J; bases not matched to a gene: 1. The CDR3 loop reads CASSVTSGRKETQYF. CDR3 nucleotide sequence: TGTGCCAGCAGCGTGACTAGCGGGAGGAAAGAGACCCAGTACTTC.

The chain is built from TRBV10-3 and TRBJ1-3; D uncertain. V was cut by 4 bases and J by 7 bases, with 5 bases left in between. This CDR3 spans 11 amino acids. Per germline, CDR1 ENHRY and CDR2 SYGVKD. CDR3 region: CAISGRNTIYF. DNA of the CDR3: TGTGCCATCAGTGGGCGGAACACCATATATTTT.